This TCR beta chain was sequenced during a study of CD8 T cells in Susac syndrome. The V gene lost 4 bases and the J gene lost 6 bases, with 16 bases spanning the gap. Germline assignment: CDR1 SGHVS and CDR2 FQNEAQ. The CDR3 spans 15 residues. Random hexamers were used to reverse transcribe an amount of roughly 0.5 to 1 ug RNA. TCRdb independently ran MiXCR on the immunoSEQ multiplex PCR reads; one entry per CDR3 protein. Of about 80,000 distinct CDR3 sequences in the sample, around 96% were seen once. V and J are TRBV7-8 and TRBJ1-5; D remains ambiguous. The source is a human donor with Susac syndrome. The source material was CD8+ T cells from PBMCs. The CDR3 DNA follows: TGTGCCAGCAGCTCCCTCCCAAGTGGGGTTCAGCCCCAGCATTTT. Its translation: CASSSLPSGVQPQHF.